The next 14 T cell receptor beta chains were all read from a single sample in a study of memory CD4+ T cells and cytomegalovirus serostatus. The sort gate was single viable CD3+CD4+CD8-CD45RO+ cells for memory CD4+ T cells. Sequencing was performed with immunoSEQ multiplex PCR; in TCRdb, only in-frame clones are kept and a portion is missing. The repertoire holds under 45,000 clones, with roughly three quarters as singletons. The sequenced sample consisted of memory CD4+ T cells from blood. These receptors came from an adult in good health and CMV-seronegative.

The V call is TRBV4-1, the J call TRBJ1-1, with a possible D match to TRBD1 (5 bases). Deletions cut 1 base from V and 0 bases from J, with 18 bases between. Germline-derived CDR1 and CDR2 are MGHRA and YSYEKL. The CDR3 has 18 amino acids. CDR3 in amino acids: CASSQVSQAQGLNTEAFF. As DNA, the CDR3 is TGCGCCAGCAGCCAAGTTAGCCAGGCCCAGGGTTTGAACACTGAAGCTTTCTTT.

V is TRBV6-1 and J is TRBJ1-2; 7 bases line up with TRBD1. After removal of 2 bases from V and 7 bases from J, the junction contained 10 bases not matched to a gene. CDR3 size: 15 residues. Germline V gene data show CDR1 as MNHNS and CDR2 as SASEGT. Here the CDR3 DNA reads TGTGCCAGCAGTGAAAAAGCAGGGGGAGAGCGTGGCTACACCTTC. Encoded protein: CASSEKAGGERGYTF.

The chain employs TRBV6-1 and TRBJ1-1; a possible D gene is TRBD1 (6 bases). Germline CDR1 is MNHNS and CDR2 is SASEGT. This CDR3 contains 14 residues. Trimming pared 2 bases from V and 7 bases from J, leaving 14 bases between. CDR3 nucleotides: TGTGCCAGCAGTGAATCGGGGGGCCGGATTGAAGCTTTCTTT. This gives the protein CASSESGGRIEAFF.

This rearrangement joins TRBV19 to TRBJ1-5; no firm D call. Trimming removed 0 bases at V and 0 bases at J, with 12 bases between. The CDR3 is made up of 17 amino acids. Germline V gives CDR1 LNHDA, CDR2 SQIVND (reference sequence). CDR3 sequence: CASSIERRLFSNQPQHF. The CDR3 DNA sequence: TGTGCCAGTAGTATAGAAAGGCGTTTATTTAGCAATCAGCCCCAGCATTTT. The variable domain in full, with the rest retrieved from reference TRBV19 and TRBJ1-5, is DGGITQSPKYLFRKEGQNVTLSCEQNLNHDAMYWYRQDPGQGLRLIYYSQIVNDFQKGDIAEGYSVSREKKESFPLTVTSAQKNPTAFYLCASSIERRLFSNQPQHFGDGTRLSIL.

The sample holds a few counts of this clone. The chain uses TRBV29-1 and TRBJ1-2; D unclear. Trimming shortened V by 4 bases and J by 1 base, and 10 bases separated the two germline ends. Germline V gene sequence: CDR1 SQVTM, CDR2 ANQGSEA. There are 13 residues in the CDR3. CDR3 amino acids: CSVGEDLNYGYTF. DNA for the CDR3: TGCAGCGTTGGCGAGGACCTTAACTATGGCTACACCTTC.

V and J are TRBV23-1 and TRBJ2-2, with 10 bases identical to TRBD2. TRBV23-1 has ORF status, its function being uncertain. V lost 7 bases and J lost 5; bases outside the gene matches: 16. The CDR3 covers 18 residues. In DNA, the CDR3 is TGCGCCAGCACCGGGACTAGCGAAGTTAGGAGTTCGACCGGGGAGCTGTTTTTT. Encoded protein: CASTGTSEVRSSTGELFF.

The chain is built from TRBV5-5 and TRBJ1-4, with D hard to call. This CDR3 comprises 12 residues. Per germline, CDR1 SGHKS and CDR2 YYEKEE (reference sequence). With 6 bases removed from V and 8 bases from J, the gap between germline ends came to 11 bases. CDR3 bases: TGTGCCAGCACCCGGTTGGACGAAAAACTGTTTTTT. Translating gives CASTRLDEKLFF.

V and J are TRBV6-1 and TRBJ2-1; 13 nucleotides line up with TRBD2. This CDR3 has 19 residues. Germline-derived CDR1 and CDR2 are MNHNS and SASEGT. The V segment lost 3 bases and the J segment 7 bases; nucleotides outside the gene matches: 15. CDR3 sequence (DNA): TGTGCCAGCAGTGAGCGAAGACTAGCGGGGGGAATGGGGTCTAATGAGCAGTTCTTC. Protein: CASSERRLAGGMGSNEQFF.

This chain uses TRBV6-5 with TRBJ2-5; the match to TRBD2 covers 14 bases. This CDR3 contains 16 residues. Germline V CDR1 and CDR2: MNHEY, SVGAGI. J lost 5 bases, V lost 4 bases, and 6 bases had no gene match. CDR3 sequence reads: CASSWTSGGFGETQYF. Here the CDR3 DNA reads TGTGCCAGCAGTTGGACTAGCGGGGGGTTCGGGGAGACCCAGTACTTC.

Only one count was recorded for this clone. This rearrangement joins TRBV27 to TRBJ2-1; D may match TRBD1 or TRBD2 (7 bases each). The CDR3 has 16 residues. The germline V gene has CDR1 MNHEY and CDR2 SMNVEV (reference sequence). V shed 4 bases and J shed 5 bases, with 18 bases lying between them. The CDR3 region has the DNA TGTGCCAGCAGTTCCCGAAGCAGGGGGGGGCACAATGAGCAGTTCTTC. Translating gives CASSSRSRGGHNEQFF.

The V gene is TRBV7-9, the J gene TRBJ1-6, with D perhaps TRBD1 (5 bases). CDR3 length equals 14 residues. Trimming took 6 bases from V and 7 from J, leaving 13 bases between them. CDR1 is SEHNR, CDR2 FQNEAQ, per germline (reference sequence). Here the CDR3 DNA reads TGTGCCAGCAGTCTCGACAGCGAGAATTCACCCCTCCACTTT. Amino acids: CASSLDSENSPLHF.

V gene TRBV27 combines with J gene TRBJ2-2, with 7 positions matching TRBD2. CDR1 and CDR2 from the germline V gene are MNHEY and SMNVEV (reference sequence). CDR3 length: 17 amino acids. The V gene end was trimmed by 0 bases and the J gene end by 7 bases; junction bases not matched to a gene: 11. DNA for the CDR3: TGTGCCAGCAGTTTATCGTTTCGCGGGGGAGAGGACGGGGAGCTGTTTTTT. As protein: CASSLSFRGGEDGELFF.

This chain uses TRBV6-1 with TRBJ1-1; D is unresolved. CDR1 and CDR2 (germline): MNHNS, SASEGT. The CDR3 runs to 11 residues. V shed 10 bases and J shed 1 base, with 7 bases lying between them. CDR3 sequence: CATGRNTEAFF. DNA of the CDR3: TGTGCCACCGGGCGGAACACTGAAGCTTTCTTT.

The chain is built from TRBV28 and TRBJ2-5; D is undetermined. This CDR3 contains 11 residues. Trimming stripped 5 bases from V and 3 bases from J, with 4 bases between. In germline, CDR1 is MDHEN, CDR2 SYDVKM. CDR3: CASSDEETQYF. CDR3 DNA sequence: TGTGCCAGCAGTGACGAAGAGACCCAGTACTTC.